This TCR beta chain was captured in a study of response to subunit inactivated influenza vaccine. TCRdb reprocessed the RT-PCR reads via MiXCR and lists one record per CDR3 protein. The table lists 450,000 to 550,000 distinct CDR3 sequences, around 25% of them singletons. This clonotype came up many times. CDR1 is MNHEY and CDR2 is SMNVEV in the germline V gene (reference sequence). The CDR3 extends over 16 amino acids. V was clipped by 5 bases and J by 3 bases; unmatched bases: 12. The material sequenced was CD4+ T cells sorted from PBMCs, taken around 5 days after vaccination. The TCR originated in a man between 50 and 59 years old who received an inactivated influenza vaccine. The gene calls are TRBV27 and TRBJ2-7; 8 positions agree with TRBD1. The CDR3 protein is CASSPRGRRGYYEQYF. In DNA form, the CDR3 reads TGTGCCAGCAGTCCCAGGGGGCGACGGGGTTACTACGAGCAGTACTTC.